Presented here are 30 T cell receptor beta chains from one specimen sequenced in a study of cytomegalovirus exposure and HLA in healthy donors. The study ran its PCR with 60 Vbeta and 13 Jbeta primers. Sequenced by immunoSEQ multiplex PCR; TCRdb stores in-frame clones only, minus some. The listing records some 84,000 clones. The sequencing sample was made of PBMCs. The source of these receptors is a man aged 45-65 years in good health and CMV-seronegative.

The chain uses TRBV28 and TRBJ1-5, with a tentative D call TRBD1 (6 bases). V was cut by 6 bases and J by 2 bases, with 11 bases left in between. This CDR3 comprises 14 residues. Germline V CDR1 and CDR2: MDHEN, SYDVKM. CDR3 amino acids: CASSRNRGNQPQHF. DNA of the CDR3: TGTGCCAGCAGCCGAAACAGGGGCAATCAGCCCCAGCATTTT.

The chain uses TRBV30 and TRBJ1-5, with 9 bases matching TRBD1. CDR3 length equals 13 residues. Germline V CDR1 and CDR2: GTSNPN, SVGIG (reference sequence). Unmatched junction bases numbered 5, after V lost 4 bases and J lost 7 bases. The CDR3: CAWTQGAGQPQHF. The CDR3 nucleotides read TGTGCCTGGACACAGGGGGCCGGGCAGCCCCAGCATTTT.

The chain carries TRBV7-2 and TRBJ1-3, with 8 bases lining up with TRBD1. This CDR3 contains 17 residues. V shed 1 base, J shed 0 bases, and the junction held 5 bases outside the gene matches. Per germline, CDR1 SGHTA and CDR2 FQGNSA. The CDR3: CASSLVGTGLSGNTIYF. The CDR3 DNA reads TGTGCCAGCAGCTTAGTCGGGACAGGCCTCTCTGGAAACACCATATATTTT.

The V gene is TRBV28, the J gene TRBJ2-1; tentative D call: TRBD2 (5 bases). The length of the CDR3 is 14 residues. V lost 3 bases to trimming and J lost 6 bases, with 12 bases between them. CDR1 is MDHEN, CDR2 SYDVKM, per germline. CDR3 DNA sequence: TGTGCCAGCAGTTTCCGGGATTGGGTCAATGAGCAGTTCTTC. Translated, it gives CASSFRDWVNEQFF.

The genes are TRBV7-6 and TRBJ2-2; 7 nucleotides agree with TRBD1. CDR3 length: 15 amino acids. Per the germline V gene, CDR1 is SGHVS and CDR2 is FNYEAQ. The junction had 3 bases not matched to a gene; V was cut back by 1 base and J by 4 bases. CDR3 sequence: CASSLEAGGTGELFF. The CDR3 DNA is TGTGCCAGCAGCTTAGAGGCAGGGGGCACCGGGGAGCTGTTTTTT. Together with reference TRBV7-6 and TRBJ2-2, the CDR3 gives the full variable domain: GAGVSQSPRYKVTKRGQDVALRCDPISGHVSLYWYRQALGQGPEFLTYFNYEAQQDKSGLPNDRFSAERPEGSISTLTIQRTEQRDSAMYRCASSLEAGGTGELFFGEGSRLTVL.

In nucleotides, the CDR3 is TGTGCCAGCAGTTACTCTGAACACAGCTTAGAAGCTTTCTTT. Translated: CASSYSEHSLEAFF. V gene TRBV6-5 combines with J gene TRBJ1-1, with D unresolved. Germline CDR1 is MNHEY and CDR2 is SVGAGI. This CDR3 spans 14 amino acids. Trimming cost V 0 bases and J 8 bases, with 13 bases left between them.

V gene TRBV7-3 combines with J gene TRBJ2-3; D possibly corresponds to TRBD2 (6 bases). V was shortened by 1 base and J by 6 bases, with 11 bases between the two germline ends. The germline V gene encodes CDR1 SGHTA and CDR2 FQGTGA. The CDR3 extends over 14 amino acids. The chain's CDR3 is CASSLSGRLDTQYF. CDR3 nucleotide sequence: TGTGCCAGCAGCTTAAGTGGGAGGCTTGATACGCAGTATTTT.

The chain uses TRBV28 and TRBJ1-5, with D possibly matching TRBD1 (5 bases). Germline V gene lookup returns CDR1 MDHEN and CDR2 SYDVKM. The CDR3 runs 16 residues. Between the trimmed V and J ends, which lost 7 bases and 4 bases, there was a span of 20 bases. CDR3 in amino acids: CASMAAGRVRNQPQHF. The CDR3 DNA sequence: TGTGCCAGCATGGCAGCGGGCAGGGTAAGGAATCAGCCCCAGCATTTT.

V is TRBV7-9 and J is TRBJ1-2; 7 nucleotides agree with TRBD1. J was trimmed by 6 bases and V by 3 bases; bases with no gene match: 4. This CDR3 comprises 13 residues. CDR1 is SEHNR and CDR2 is FQNEAQ in the germline V gene (reference sequence). The CDR3 loop is CASSFWTGDGYTF. The DNA for the CDR3 is TGTGCCAGCAGCTTCTGGACAGGAGATGGCTACACCTTC. Full variable domain (remainder filled in from reference TRBV7-9 and TRBJ1-2): DTGVSQNPRHKITKRGQNVTFRCDPISEHNRLYWYRQTLGQGPEFLTYFQNEAQLEKSRLLSDRFSAERPKGSFSTLEIQRTEQGDSAMYLCASSFWTGDGYTFGSGTRLTVV.

Here the CDR3 reads CASSLQGAQDEKLFF. The CDR3 DNA reads as TGTGCCAGTAGCCTACAGGGGGCGCAGGATGAAAAACTGTTTTTT. The chain employs TRBV19 and TRBJ1-4, with 9 bases lining up with TRBD1. Trimming removed 6 bases from V and 6 bases from J; junction bases left unmatched: 8. The CDR3 runs to 15 residues. The germline V gene encodes CDR1 LNHDA and CDR2 SQIVND (reference sequence).

This chain connects TRBV11-1 to TRBJ2-4; tentatively, D is TRBD1 (6 bases). Looked up from germline, CDR1 is SGHAT and CDR2 is FQDESV (reference sequence). V gave up 8 bases and J gave up 9 bases, with 14 bases separating them. CDR3 length: 12 amino acids. CDR3 in DNA: TGTGCCAGCTCACACAGGGAACCCATTCAGTACTTC. Protein product: CASSHREPIQYF.

The rearrangement joins TRBV19 to TRBJ1-1; D ambiguous. The CDR3 runs to 13 residues. Germline values: CDR1 LNHDA, CDR2 SQIVND (reference sequence). V was clipped by 3 bases and J by 3 bases, with 8 bases between them. Here the CDR3 DNA reads TGTGCCAGTAGTATTTACGCGTACACTGAAGCTTTCTTT. Its translation: CASSIYAYTEAFF.

This chain links TRBV5-5 with TRBJ1-3; a possible D gene is TRBD1 (6 bases). This CDR3 comprises 17 residues. CDR1 SGHKS and CDR2 YYEKEE come from the germline V gene (reference sequence). Trimming left V 0 bases short and J 0 bases short, with 13 bases between. CDR3 sequence: CASSLGQVGYSGNTIYF. The DNA of the CDR3 is TGTGCCAGCAGCTTGGGACAGGTCGGATACTCTGGAAACACCATATATTTT.

The rearrangement joins TRBV27 to TRBJ2-1, with TRBD1 matching over 10 bases. The CDR3 totals 15 residues. CDR1 MNHEY and CDR2 SMNVEV come from the germline V gene (reference sequence). Trimming took 4 bases from V and 3 from J; bases not matched to a gene: 3. The CDR3 is CASSSGQGDYNEQFF. The CDR3 nucleotides read TGTGCCAGCAGTTCAGGACAGGGGGACTACAATGAGCAGTTCTTC.

The chain is built from TRBV28 and TRBJ1-1; TRBD1 agrees at 8 bases. The length of the CDR3 is 14 residues. Germline V gene lookup returns CDR1 MDHEN and CDR2 SYDVKM. Trimming at V came to 6 bases and at J to 5 bases, leaving 8 bases not matched to a gene. In DNA form, the CDR3 reads TGTGCCAGCAGGCTTCGACAGGGGAATACTGAAGCTTTCTTT. Its protein product is CASRLRQGNTEAFF. The variable domain in full, with the rest retrieved from reference TRBV28 and TRBJ1-1, is DVKVTQSSRYLVKRTGEKVFLECVQDMDHENMFWYRQDPGLGLRLIYFSYDVKMKEKGDIPEGYSVSREKKERFSLILESASTNQTSMYLCASRLRQGNTEAFFGQGTRLTVV.

This rearrangement joins TRBV10-3 to TRBJ2-5; D possibly corresponds to TRBD2 (6 bases). The CDR3 has 14 residues. V lost 4 bases, J lost 7 bases, and 16 bases lay in between. Germline CDR1 reads ENHRY; CDR2 reads SYGVKD. Here the CDR3 DNA reads TGTGCCATCAGTGTACGGGGGATTACGGGGACCCAGTACTTC. It translates to CAISVRGITGTQYF.

The chain is built from TRBV19 and TRBJ2-6; D is unresolved. The CDR3 totals 14 residues. Looked up from germline, CDR1 is LNHDA and CDR2 is SQIVND (reference sequence). V lost 8 bases, J lost 1 base, and 9 bases lay in between. Here the CDR3 DNA reads TGTGCCAGTTGCTACAGTTCTGGGGCCAACGTCCTGACTTTC. Protein sequence: CASCYSSGANVLTF. Full variable domain (missing parts from reference TRBV19 and TRBJ2-6): DGGITQSPKYLFRKEGQNVTLSCEQNLNHDAMYWYRQDPGQGLRLIYYSQIVNDFQKGDIAEGYSVSREKKESFPLTVTSAQKNPTAFYLCASCYSSGANVLTFGAGSRLTVL.

CDR3 loop: CASARAGNEKLFF. CDR3 DNA: TGTGCCAGCGCTAGGGCGGGTAATGAAAAACTGTTTTTT. V gene TRBV6-5 combines with J gene TRBJ1-4; D is ambiguous. V was pared by 8 bases and J by 4 bases, with 11 bases between. Germline CDR1 MNHEY, CDR2 SVGAGI. The CDR3 contains 13 residues.

The CDR3 sequence is CASSRGQGVSEAFF. In DNA form, the CDR3 reads TGCGCCAGCAGCCGCGGACAGGGTGTTTCTGAAGCTTTCTTT. The V and J genes are TRBV4-1 and TRBJ1-1; the match to TRBD1 covers 8 bases. Trimming cost V 4 bases and J 6 bases; bases outside gene matches: 7. Germline V CDR1 and CDR2: MGHRA, YSYEKL. The CDR3 is 14 amino acids.

The chain joins TRBV7-3 to TRBJ1-2; D gene unclear. Trimming left V 2 bases short and J 5 bases short, with 9 bases between. This CDR3 spans 13 amino acids. Germline loops: CDR1 SGHTA, CDR2 FQGTGA. As DNA, the CDR3 is TGTGCCAGCAGCTTACCCGCAGGTTATGGCTACACCTTC. It codes for CASSLPAGYGYTF.

The V call is TRBV11-3, the J call TRBJ2-5; 12 bases agree with TRBD2. The ends lost 1 base at V and 3 bases at J; junction bases unmatched: 0. This CDR3 region has 15 residues. Germline-derived CDR1 and CDR2 are SGHNT and YENEEA. CDR3 nucleotide sequence: TGTGCCAGCAGCTTAGGACTAGCGGGGGAAGAGACCCAGTACTTC. Its protein product is CASSLGLAGEETQYF.

The chain recombines TRBV7-6 with TRBJ2-1; D unclear. V was shortened by 1 base and J by 3 bases, with 10 bases between the two germline ends. This CDR3 comprises 15 residues. Germline CDR1 reads SGHVS; CDR2 reads FNYEAQ. The CDR3 here is CASSLGSIVYNEQFF. DNA for the CDR3: TGTGCCAGCAGCTTAGGATCGATAGTCTACAATGAGCAGTTCTTC. The full variable domain, completed using reference TRBV7-6 and TRBJ2-1, is GAGVSQSPRYKVTKRGQDVALRCDPISGHVSLYWYRQALGQGPEFLTYFNYEAQQDKSGLPNDRFSAERPEGSISTLTIQRTEQRDSAMYRCASSLGSIVYNEQFFGPGTRLTVL.

The V gene is TRBV29-1, the J gene TRBJ1-1; perhaps TRBD1 as D (5 bases). The length of the CDR3 is 13 residues. The germline CDR1 and CDR2 sequences are SQVTM and ANQGSEA. Trimming left V 5 bases short and J 5 bases short, with 15 bases between. The CDR3 DNA sequence: TGCAGCGTTCGATCAGGGATTGGGACTGAAGCTTTCTTT. As protein: CSVRSGIGTEAFF.

The genes are TRBV10-3 and TRBJ2-1, with 7 nucleotides matching TRBD1. V trimming: 4 bases; J trimming: 7 bases; junction bases outside the gene matches: 4. The CDR3 length is 13 residues. Germline loops: CDR1 ENHRY, CDR2 SYGVKD. The CDR3 spells CAISAMTGNEQFF. CDR3 DNA: TGTGCCATCAGTGCAATGACAGGGAATGAGCAGTTCTTC.

The chain employs TRBV11-3 and TRBJ2-1; tentative D call: TRBD2 (6 bases). The CDR3 length is 15 residues. V was cut by 0 bases and J by 1 base, with 7 bases left in between. Germline values: CDR1 SGHNT, CDR2 YENEEA. The CDR3 spells CASSLERGSYNEQFF. The CDR3, as DNA: TGTGCCAGCAGCTTAGAGCGGGGATCCTACAATGAGCAGTTCTTC.

This chain uses TRBV6-5 with TRBJ1-1; no definite D call. V lost 2 bases and J lost 1, with 8 bases in between. Germline-derived CDR1 and CDR2 are MNHEY and SVGAGI. The CDR3 contains 14 residues. In DNA, the CDR3 is TGTGCCAGCAGTTACAATCTAGGGAACACTGAAGCTTTCTTT. Amino acid sequence: CASSYNLGNTEAFF.

The chain recombines TRBV18 with TRBJ1-1; D gene unclear. This CDR3 is built from 13 residues. Germline loops: CDR1 KGHSH, CDR2 LQKENI. The ends were cut back, 5 bases at V and 3 bases at J, with 10 bases in the middle. DNA for the CDR3: TGTGCCAGCTCAACCGGGAGGGACACTGAAGCTTTCTTT. It yields the protein CASSTGRDTEAFF.

The chain employs TRBV5-6 and TRBJ1-1; 10 nucleotides line up with TRBD1. There are 16 residues in the CDR3. J was trimmed by 0 bases and V by 0 bases; bases with no gene match: 2. CDR1 and CDR2 from the germline V gene are SGHDT and YYEEEE. The CDR3: CASSLGTGGLNTEAFF. The CDR3 bases are TGTGCCAGCAGCTTGGGGACAGGGGGTTTGAACACTGAAGCTTTCTTT.

The J gene is TRBJ2-7, the V gene TRBV5-1; D remains ambiguous. This CDR3 is 13 amino acids long. Trimming took 0 bases from V and 0 from J, leaving 4 bases between them. Germline V gene sequence: CDR1 SGHRS, CDR2 YFSETQ. CDR3 nucleotide sequence: TGCGCCAGCAGCTTGGCCAGCTCCTACGAGCAGTACTTC. Translation: CASSLASSYEQYF.

The chain joins TRBV6-5 to TRBJ2-1; TRBD1 agrees at 7 bases. Germline CDR1 and CDR2: MNHEY and SVGAGI. This CDR3 is built from 14 residues. J gave up 8 bases and V 6 bases, and 10 bases lay outside the gene matches. The CDR3 is CASRPLQGKHEQFF. In nucleotides, the CDR3 is TGTGCCAGCAGGCCATTACAGGGGAAGCATGAGCAGTTCTTC.